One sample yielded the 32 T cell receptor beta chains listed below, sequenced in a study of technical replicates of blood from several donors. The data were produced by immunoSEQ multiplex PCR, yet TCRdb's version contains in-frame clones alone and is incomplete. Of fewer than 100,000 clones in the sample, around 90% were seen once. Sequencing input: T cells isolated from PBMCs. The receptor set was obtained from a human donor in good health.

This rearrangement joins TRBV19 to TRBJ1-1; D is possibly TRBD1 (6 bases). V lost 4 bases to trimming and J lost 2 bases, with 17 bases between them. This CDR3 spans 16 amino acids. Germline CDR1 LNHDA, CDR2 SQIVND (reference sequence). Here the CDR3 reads CASSTSLGRGNTEAFF. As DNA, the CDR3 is TGTGCCAGTAGTACGTCCTTGGGCAGGGGAAACACTGAAGCTTTCTTT.

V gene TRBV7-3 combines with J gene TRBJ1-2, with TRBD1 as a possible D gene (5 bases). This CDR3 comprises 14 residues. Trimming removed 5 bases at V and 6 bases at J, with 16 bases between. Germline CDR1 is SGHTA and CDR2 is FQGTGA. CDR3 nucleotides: TGTGCCAGCAGCCGCGACAGTGGCGGAGATGGCTACACCTTC. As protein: CASSRDSGGDGYTF.

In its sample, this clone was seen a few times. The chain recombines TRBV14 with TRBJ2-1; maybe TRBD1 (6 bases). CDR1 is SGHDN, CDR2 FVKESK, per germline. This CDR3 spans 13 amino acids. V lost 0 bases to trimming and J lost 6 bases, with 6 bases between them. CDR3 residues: CASSQEGANEQFF. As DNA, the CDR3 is TGTGCCAGCAGCCAAGAGGGGGCCAATGAGCAGTTCTTC.

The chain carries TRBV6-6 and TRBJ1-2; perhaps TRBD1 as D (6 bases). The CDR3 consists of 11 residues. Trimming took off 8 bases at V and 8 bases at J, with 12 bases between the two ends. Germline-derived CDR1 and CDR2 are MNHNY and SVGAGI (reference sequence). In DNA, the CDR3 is TGTGCCAGCTGGGGGCCTGAGGGCTACACCTTC. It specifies CASWGPEGYTF.

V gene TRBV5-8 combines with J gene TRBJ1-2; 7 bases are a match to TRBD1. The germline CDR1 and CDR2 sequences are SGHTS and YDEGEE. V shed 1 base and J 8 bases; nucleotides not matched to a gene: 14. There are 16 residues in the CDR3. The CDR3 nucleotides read TGTGCCAGCAGCTTGCCAGGGGGTTGGTTCTTATCAGGCTACACCTTC. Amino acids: CASSLPGGWFLSGYTF.

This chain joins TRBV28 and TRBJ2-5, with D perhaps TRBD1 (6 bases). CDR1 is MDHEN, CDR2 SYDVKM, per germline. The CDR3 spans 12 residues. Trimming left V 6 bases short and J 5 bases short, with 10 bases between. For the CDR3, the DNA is TGTGCCAGCAGCCAACAGGGCGAGACCCAGTACTTC. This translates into CASSQQGETQYF.

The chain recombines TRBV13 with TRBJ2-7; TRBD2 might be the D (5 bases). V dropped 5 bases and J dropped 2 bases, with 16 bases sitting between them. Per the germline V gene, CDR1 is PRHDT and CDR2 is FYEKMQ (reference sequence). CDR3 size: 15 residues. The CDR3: CASSGPAAPTYEQYF. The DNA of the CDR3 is TGTGCCAGCAGCGGACCAGCGGCACCTACCTACGAGCAGTACTTC.

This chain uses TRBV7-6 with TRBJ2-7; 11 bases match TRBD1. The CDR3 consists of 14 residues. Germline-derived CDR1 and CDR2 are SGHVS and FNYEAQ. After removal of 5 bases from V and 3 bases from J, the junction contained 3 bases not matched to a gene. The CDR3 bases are TGTGCCAGCAGCCACGGGACAGGGGGCTACGAGCAGTACTTC. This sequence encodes CASSHGTGGYEQYF.

The CDR3 nucleotides read TGCGCCAGCAGCATAAACCCCGACCCCACGGGGGAGACCCAGTACTTC. The encoded protein is CASSINPDPTGETQYF. V is TRBV5-1 and J is TRBJ2-5, with D possibly TRBD2 on 5 matching bases. The CDR3 is 16 residues long. Germline CDR1 and CDR2: SGHRS and YFSETQ. Trimming removed 4 bases at V and 5 bases at J, with 21 bases between.

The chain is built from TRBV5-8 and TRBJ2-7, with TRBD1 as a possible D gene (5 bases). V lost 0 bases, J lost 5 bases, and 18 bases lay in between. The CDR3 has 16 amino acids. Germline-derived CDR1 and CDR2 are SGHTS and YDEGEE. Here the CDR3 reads CASSLVGQAFENEQYF. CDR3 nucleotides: TGTGCCAGCAGCTTGGTGGGGCAGGCCTTTGAGAACGAGCAGTACTTC.

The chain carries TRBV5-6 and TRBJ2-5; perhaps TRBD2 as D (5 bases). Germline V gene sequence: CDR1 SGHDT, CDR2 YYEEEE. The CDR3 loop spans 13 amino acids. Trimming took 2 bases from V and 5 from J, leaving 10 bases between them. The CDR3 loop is CASSFTGKETQYF. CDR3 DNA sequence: TGTGCCAGCAGCTTTACCGGGAAGGAGACCCAGTACTTC.

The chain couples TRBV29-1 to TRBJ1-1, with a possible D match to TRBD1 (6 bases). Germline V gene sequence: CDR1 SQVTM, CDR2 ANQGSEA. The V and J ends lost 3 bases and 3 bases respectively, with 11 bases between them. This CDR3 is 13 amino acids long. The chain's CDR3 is CSVDPQGYTEAFF. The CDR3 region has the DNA TGCAGCGTTGACCCCCAGGGGTACACTGAAGCTTTCTTT.

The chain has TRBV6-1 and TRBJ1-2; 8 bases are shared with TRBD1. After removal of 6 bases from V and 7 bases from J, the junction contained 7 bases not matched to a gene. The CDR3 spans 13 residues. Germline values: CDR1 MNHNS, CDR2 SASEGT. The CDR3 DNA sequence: TGTGCCAGCAGGCGGACAGGGTCTGGTGGCTACACCTTC. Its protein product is CASRRTGSGGYTF.

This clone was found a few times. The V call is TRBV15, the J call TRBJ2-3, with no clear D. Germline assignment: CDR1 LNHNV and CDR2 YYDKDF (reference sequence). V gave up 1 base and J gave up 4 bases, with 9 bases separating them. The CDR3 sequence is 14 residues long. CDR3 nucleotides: TGTGCCACCAGCAGAGTCGAGGTTCCAGATACGCAGTATTTT. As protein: CATSRVEVPDTQYF.

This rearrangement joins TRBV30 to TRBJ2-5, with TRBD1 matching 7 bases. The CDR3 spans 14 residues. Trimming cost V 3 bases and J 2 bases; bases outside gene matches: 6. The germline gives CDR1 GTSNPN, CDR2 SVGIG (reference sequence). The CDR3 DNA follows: TGTGCCTGGAGCGTAGGGGGCGGGCAAGAGACCCAGTACTTC. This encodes CAWSVGGGQETQYF.

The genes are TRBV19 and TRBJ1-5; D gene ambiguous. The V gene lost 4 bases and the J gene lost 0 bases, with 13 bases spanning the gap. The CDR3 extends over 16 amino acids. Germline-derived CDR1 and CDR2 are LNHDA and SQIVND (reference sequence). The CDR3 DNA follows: TGTGCCAGTAGTAGGGGAGGAGGCTATAGCAATCAGCCCCAGCATTTT. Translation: CASSRGGGYSNQPQHF.

In nucleotides, the CDR3 is TGTTTAGGATTCACCCGGGACAGGGGATGCAATCAGCCCCAGCATTTT. Its protein is CLGFTRDRGCNQPQHF. The rearrangement uses TRBV19 and TRBJ1-5, with 10 nucleotides matching TRBD1. CDR1 LNHDA and CDR2 SQIVND come from the germline V gene (reference sequence). The CDR3 has 16 residues.

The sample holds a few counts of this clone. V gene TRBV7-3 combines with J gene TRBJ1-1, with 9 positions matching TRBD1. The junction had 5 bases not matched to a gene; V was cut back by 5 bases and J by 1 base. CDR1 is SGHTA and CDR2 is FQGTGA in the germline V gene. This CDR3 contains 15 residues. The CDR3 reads CASSPRTGANTEAFF. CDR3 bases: TGTGCCAGCAGCCCTCGGACAGGGGCGAACACTGAAGCTTTCTTT.

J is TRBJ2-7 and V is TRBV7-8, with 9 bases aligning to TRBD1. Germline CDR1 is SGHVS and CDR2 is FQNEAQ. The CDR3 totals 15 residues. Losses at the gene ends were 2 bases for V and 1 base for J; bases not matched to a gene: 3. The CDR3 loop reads CASSLTGTGSYEQYF. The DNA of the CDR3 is TGTGCCAGCAGCTTAACCGGGACAGGGTCCTACGAGCAGTACTTC.

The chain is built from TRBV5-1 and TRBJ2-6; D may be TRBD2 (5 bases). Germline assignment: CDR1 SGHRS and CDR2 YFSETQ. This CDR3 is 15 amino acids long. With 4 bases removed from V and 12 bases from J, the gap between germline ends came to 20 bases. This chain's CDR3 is CASSPDWEIESVLTF. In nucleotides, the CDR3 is TGCGCCAGCAGCCCGGACTGGGAGATAGAGTCCGTCCTGACTTTC. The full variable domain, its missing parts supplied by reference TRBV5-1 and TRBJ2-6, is KAGVTQTPRYLIKTRGQQVTLSCSPISGHRSVSWYQQTPGQGLQFLFEYFSETQRNKGNFPGRFSGRQFSNSRSEMNVSTLELGDSALYLCASSPDWEIESVLTFGAGSRLTVL.

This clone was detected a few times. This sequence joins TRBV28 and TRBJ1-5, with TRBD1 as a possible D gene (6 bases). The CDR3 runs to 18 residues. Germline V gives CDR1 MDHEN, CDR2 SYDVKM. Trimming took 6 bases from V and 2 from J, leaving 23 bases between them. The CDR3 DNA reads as TGTGCCAGCAGCAGCTGGGACATGGGCTTGAATGGCAATCAGCCCCAGCATTTT. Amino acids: CASSSWDMGLNGNQPQHF.

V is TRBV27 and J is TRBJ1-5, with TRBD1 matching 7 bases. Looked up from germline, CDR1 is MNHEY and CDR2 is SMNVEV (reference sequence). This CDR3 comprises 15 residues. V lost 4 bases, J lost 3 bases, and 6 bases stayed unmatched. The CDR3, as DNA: TGTGCCAGCAGTTCCTCCGACAGGGACAATCAGCCCCAGCATTTT. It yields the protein CASSSSDRDNQPQHF.

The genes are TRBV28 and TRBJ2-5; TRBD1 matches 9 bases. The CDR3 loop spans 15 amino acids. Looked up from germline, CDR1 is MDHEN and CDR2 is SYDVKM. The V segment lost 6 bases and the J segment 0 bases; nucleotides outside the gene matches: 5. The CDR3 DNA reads TGTGCCAGCAGCCCCCGGGACAGGGACCAAGAGACCCAGTACTTC. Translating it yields CASSPRDRDQETQYF.

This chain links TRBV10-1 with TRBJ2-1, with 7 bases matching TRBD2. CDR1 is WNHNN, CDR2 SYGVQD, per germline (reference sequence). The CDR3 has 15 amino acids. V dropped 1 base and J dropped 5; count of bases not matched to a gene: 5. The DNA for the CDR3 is TGCGCCAGCAGTGAGTTGCAAGCGGGAAACAATGAGCAGTTCTTC. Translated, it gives CASSELQAGNNEQFF.

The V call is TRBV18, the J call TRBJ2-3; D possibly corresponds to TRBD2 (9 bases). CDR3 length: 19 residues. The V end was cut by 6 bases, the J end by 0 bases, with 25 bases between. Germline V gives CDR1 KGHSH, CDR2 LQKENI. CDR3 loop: CASSPGGSGRPPSTDTQYF. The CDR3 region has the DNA TGTGCCAGCTCCCCAGGGGGCAGCGGGAGGCCTCCTAGCACAGATACGCAGTATTTT. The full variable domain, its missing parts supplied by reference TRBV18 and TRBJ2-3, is NAGVMQNPRHLVRRRGQEARLRCSPMKGHSHVYWYRQLPEEGLKFMVYLQKENIIDESGMPKERFSAEFPKEGPSILRIQQVVRGDSAAYFCASSPGGSGRPPSTDTQYFGPGTRLTVL.

The CDR3 DNA is TGCGCCAGCAGCTTGGCGAATGAGCAGTTCTTC. Amino acids: CASSLANEQFF. The chain uses TRBV5-1 and TRBJ2-1; D ambiguous. The germline V and J ends were trimmed by 0 bases and 7 bases, with 2 bases remaining between them. The germline CDR1 and CDR2 sequences are SGHRS and YFSETQ. The length of the CDR3 is 11 residues.

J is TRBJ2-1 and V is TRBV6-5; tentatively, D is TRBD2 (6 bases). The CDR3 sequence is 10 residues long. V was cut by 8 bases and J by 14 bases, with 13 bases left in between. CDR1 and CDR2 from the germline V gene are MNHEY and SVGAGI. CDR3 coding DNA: TGTGCCAGCCGGAGCGGAGGGGAGTTCTTC. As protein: CASRSGGEFF.

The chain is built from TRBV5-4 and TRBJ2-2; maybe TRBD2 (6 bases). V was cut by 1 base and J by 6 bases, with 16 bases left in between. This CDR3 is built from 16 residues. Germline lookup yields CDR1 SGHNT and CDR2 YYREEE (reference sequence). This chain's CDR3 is CASSLYVAREAGELFF. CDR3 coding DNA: TGTGCCAGCAGCTTGTACGTAGCAAGGGAGGCCGGGGAGCTGTTTTTT.

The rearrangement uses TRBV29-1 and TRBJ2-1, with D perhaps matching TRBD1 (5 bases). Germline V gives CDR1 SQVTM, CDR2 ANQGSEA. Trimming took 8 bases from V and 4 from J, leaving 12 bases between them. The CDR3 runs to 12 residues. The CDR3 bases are TGCAGCTACAAAACAGGTTACAATGAGCAGTTCTTC. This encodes CSYKTGYNEQFF.

This chain's CDR3 is CASSLRYGGAGRNPNEQFF. Here the CDR3 DNA reads TGTGCCAGCAGCTTACGGTACGGGGGGGCCGGTCGAAATCCCAATGAGCAGTTCTTC. The chain has TRBV11-2 and TRBJ2-1, with 8 bases that match TRBD2. V trimming: 2 bases; J trimming: 6 bases; junction bases outside the gene matches: 18. From germline, CDR1 is SGHAT and CDR2 FQNNGV. The CDR3 length is 19 residues.

CDR3: CASNTGNTGELFF. The DNA for the CDR3 is TGTGCCAGCAACACGGGAAACACCGGGGAGCTGTTTTTT. The rearrangement uses TRBV27 and TRBJ2-2; TRBD2 is a possible D gene (5 bases). Germline V CDR1 and CDR2: MNHEY, SMNVEV (reference sequence). This CDR3 contains 13 residues. The ends were cut back, 7 bases at V and 2 bases at J, with 8 bases in the middle.

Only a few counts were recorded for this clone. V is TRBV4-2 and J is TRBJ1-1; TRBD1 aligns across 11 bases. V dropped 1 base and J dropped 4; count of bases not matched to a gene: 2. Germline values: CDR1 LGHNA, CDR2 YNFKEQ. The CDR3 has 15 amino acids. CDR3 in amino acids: CASSQAGTGGTEAFF. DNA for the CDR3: TGTGCCAGCAGCCAAGCTGGGACAGGGGGCACTGAAGCTTTCTTT.